This section outlines one T cell receptor (beta chain) sequence together with its context. The antigen this receptor binds is unknown. No quality values exist for individual bases; no much larger clone is one base distant. TCRbeta CDR3 regions were amplified from genomic DNA by means of the immunoSEQ Assay, a bias-controlled multiplex PCR. The authors processed their data as follows. Within the assay, amplification of reference gene primers was used to estimate how many nucleated cells each sample contained. Sequence reads were collapsed and filtered to measure the absolute abundance of every unique TCRbeta CDR3 rearrangement. For each sample, productive Simpson clonality was calculated as the square root of Simpson's diversity index across productive rearrangements. Imported from immuneACCESS, the table was reduced by TCRdb to in-frame sequences with V and J called. These copies leave out some clones; in studies compared against another copy, an unresolved V gene accounts for under half, and the cause of the remainder is not known. V, J and clone size derive from that table, while D and trimming were established from the DNA sequence. The sample table records about 70,000 clones; 90% of these occur just once. About a tenth of the sample lies in the top ten.

The data originate from a study of blood T cell repertoires in COVID-19 (dated by TCRdb to between 2020 and 2021). Some background on the complete study: The collaborator samples originated in the United States, Italy and Spain and spanned the acute and convalescent phases of COVID-19. The material from the prospective study consisted of cDNA or gDNA derived from T cells, B-cell-depleted T cells, or PBMCs. Subjects who had been exposed to COVID-19, were actively infected with it, or had recovered from it provided the deeply sampled blood TCRbeta repertoires that made up the dataset. The repertoires were released in a freely available public database intended as a resource for research on the immune response to SARS-CoV-2. Samples were obtained from the ongoing ImmuneRACE study (first 160 participants) and from some 1,200 subjects provided by 6 global collaborators. Sample metadata almost always included a de-identified subject ID, COVID-19 status, age in years and sex. Where available, HLA class I and class II types were taken from metadata supplied by the sample provider and were not determined by assay-based typing. Results and caveats for the whole study, not just this receptor: The quantity of clinical and demographic metadata differed by source and by participant and was supplied without curation.

Each collaborating institution followed its own protocols to collect whole blood in K2EDTA tubes. For TCRbeta analysis, collaborator samples were shipped as frozen whole blood, as isolated PBMCs, or as DNA extracted from either sample type. The germline V end is reduced by 4 bases and the J end by 6 bases; junction bases left unmatched: 7. Spanning cysteine to phenylalanine, the CDR3 consists of 14 amino acids. Only the CDR3 DNA stays, 42 bases, in frame from base 1. The germline V gene gives CDR1 as LGHNA and CDR2 as YSLEER. Sequenced sample: peripheral blood. The sequence is built from TRBV4-3 and TRBJ2-3, with 7 bases matching TRBD1. The TCR sequence derives from a human donor in a cohort sampled during active COVID-19. The CDR3 protein is CASSLVGGADTQYF. The bases read TGCGCCAGCAGCCTTGTAGGGGGCGCGGATACGCAGTATTTT.